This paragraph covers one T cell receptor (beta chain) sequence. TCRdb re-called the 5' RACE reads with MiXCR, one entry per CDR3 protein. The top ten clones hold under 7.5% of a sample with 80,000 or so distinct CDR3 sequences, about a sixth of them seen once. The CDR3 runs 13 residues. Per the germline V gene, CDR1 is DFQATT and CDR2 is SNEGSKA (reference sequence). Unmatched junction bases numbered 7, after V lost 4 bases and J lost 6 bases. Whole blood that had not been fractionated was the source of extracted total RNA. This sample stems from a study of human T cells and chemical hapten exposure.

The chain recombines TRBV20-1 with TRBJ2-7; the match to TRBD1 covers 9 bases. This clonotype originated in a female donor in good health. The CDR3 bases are TGCAGTGCTACAACCCACAGGGGGCCCGAGCAGTACTTC. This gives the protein CSATTHRGPEQYF.